This T cell receptor beta chain was observed in a study of cytomegalovirus exposure and HLA in healthy donors. Study information: Across under 450 genotyped donors, 81% landed in the Caucasian-associated ancestry cluster.

PCR was performed using 60 Vbeta and 13 Jbeta primers. Sequencing was performed with immunoSEQ multiplex PCR; in TCRdb, only in-frame clones are kept and a portion is missing. The table includes 60,000 to 70,000 clones, around 82% detected once. Comment on this clone: The antigen is unknown.

CDR3 length equals 15 residues. V was clipped by 7 bases and J by 8 bases, with 20 bases between them. Germline V lookup: CDR1 MGHDK, CDR2 SYGVNS. Findings of the study overall: In vitro assays verified that a few CMV-associated chains recognized CMV antigens specifically. Most TCR beta V segments were productive about 87% or about 30% of the time in an earlier analysis. The authors assumed roughly uniform sequencing depth across donors for presence/absence analyses.

The rearrangement links TRBV25-1 to TRBJ1-4; maybe TRBD1 (6 bases). Material for sequencing was PBMCs. This sequence originates from a man between 18 and 29 years old in good health and CMV-seropositive. The CDR3 region has the DNA TGTGCCAGCATGGACCCACAGGGCACGGGCGAAAAACTGTTTTTT. Residues: CASMDPQGTGEKLFF.